Only a few counts were recorded for the clone carrying this T cell receptor (beta chain). The record originates from a study of blood T cell repertoires in COVID-19. The method was immunoSEQ multiplex PCR; TCRdb's version includes in-frame clones alone and lacks a portion of them. The sample consists of some 220,000 clones, 80% of them appearing once. The length of the CDR3 is 13 residues. V lost 6 bases and J lost 7; bases outside the gene matches: 8. Germline CDR1 reads SNHLY; CDR2 reads FYNNEI. The chain links TRBV2 to TRBJ1-2; TRBD1 matches 7 bases. The clonotype comes from a human donor in a cohort sampled during active COVID-19. Sequences were obtained from peripheral blood. CDR3 sequence: CASSPKQGSGYTF. The CDR3, as DNA: TGTGCCAGCAGCCCTAAACAGGGGAGTGGCTACACCTTC. Variable domain in full (rest from reference TRBV2 and TRBJ1-2): EPEVTQTPSHQVTQMGQEVILRCVPISNHLYFYWYRQILGQKVEFLVSFYNNEISEKSEIFDDQFSVERPDGSNFTLKIRSTKLEDSAMYFCASSPKQGSGYTFGSGTRLTVV.